This entry concerns a single TCR beta chain. CDR1 is SGHVS, CDR2 FQNEAQ, per germline. The V and J ends lost 5 bases and 1 base, in that order; junction bases with no gene match: 4. The CDR3 loop spans 16 amino acids. Blood CD8+ and CD4+ T cells underwent high-throughput TCR beta sequencing. FACS enriched CD8+ TEMRA cells, while bulk CD8+ and CD4+ were negatively isolated. This sample stems from a study of CD8 T cells in Susac syndrome. Random-hexamer reverse transcription was applied to roughly 0.5 to 1 ug RNA. A multiplex approach, immunoSEQ multiplex PCR, amplified TCR beta CDR3 across 54 Vbeta and 13 Jbeta. TCRdb re-derived calls from the immunoSEQ multiplex PCR reads in MiXCR, one entry per CDR3 protein. The top ten hold about 0.12% of the sample, which has roughly 110,000 distinct CDR3 sequences, around 93% seen once.

The sample was CD8+ T cells from PBMCs. This sequence joins TRBV7-8 and TRBJ2-3; TRBD2 matches 12 bases. The sequence came from a human donor in good health. This CDR3 reads CASSPRLAGGTDTQYF. The CDR3 DNA is TGTGCCAGCAGCCCTAGACTAGCGGGGGGCACAGATACGCAGTATTTT.